This T cell receptor (beta chain) stems from a study of control samples from healthy donors and cancer patients. Only in-frame clones appear in the TCRdb table, and some are missing; sequencing was by immunoSEQ multiplex PCR. The sample shows tens of thousands of clones, roughly 89% of them seen only once. CDR1 is SEHNR and CDR2 is FQNEAQ in the germline V gene (reference sequence). The CDR3 length is 12 residues. Trimming cost V 1 base and J 12 bases; bases outside gene matches: 4. This clone was seen just once. The sequenced sample consisted of PBMCs. The rearrangement links TRBV7-9 to TRBJ2-7; TRBD1 aligns across 9 bases. The TCR was taken from a man in his fifties or sixties with colorectal cancer. The CDR3 DNA follows: TGTGCCAGCAGCTTAGGGGACAGGGAGGGGTACTTC. It specifies CASSLGDREGYF.